This T cell receptor beta chain emerged from a study of T cell responses to AZD1222 COVID-19 vaccine. This clone occurred many times. CDR1 is SGDLS and CDR2 is YYNGEE in the germline V gene. This CDR3 contains 16 residues. Deletions cut 0 bases from V and 3 bases from J, with 15 bases between. Here immunoSEQ multiplex PCR was the method, and the copy in TCRdb shows in-frame clones only, minus some. This table has about 50,000 clones, 80% appearing once. The sequenced sample was peripheral blood, obtained 28 days after the second AZD1222 dose. The chain combines TRBV9 with TRBJ1-1; D possibly corresponds to TRBD1 (6 bases). This TCR derives from an adult who received the AZD1222 COVID-19 vaccine. CDR3 DNA sequence: TGTGCCAGCAGCGTAGCGGGGGGCTTGAGGGACACTGAAGCTTTCTTT. Its protein is CASSVAGGLRDTEAFF.